Following are 26 T cell receptor beta chains from one sample sequenced in a study of OX40 agonist ivuxolimab in advanced cancers. Using immunoSEQ multiplex PCR, the repertoire was profiled, and TCRdb retains in-frame clones only, with some absent. The repertoire holds more than 15,000 clones, with about two thirds as singletons. The starting material was CD4+ or CD8+ T cells sorted from blood, obtained in a trial of the OX40 agonist ivuxolimab. The receptors were gathered from an adult with an advanced solid tumor such as melanoma, head and neck, liver or kidney cancer.

V is TRBV29-1 and J is TRBJ2-1, with D maybe TRBD2 (5 bases). Germline V gene data show CDR1 as SQVTM and CDR2 as ANQGSEA. This CDR3 spans 15 amino acids. Trimming pared 1 base from V and 2 bases from J, leaving 12 bases between. CDR3 sequence reads: CSVEGGIGAYNEQFF. CDR3 bases: TGCAGCGTTGAAGGAGGAATCGGGGCCTACAATGAGCAGTTCTTC.

V gene TRBV7-9 combines with J gene TRBJ2-7, with 9 bases identical to TRBD2. The length of the CDR3 is 15 residues. In germline, CDR1 is SEHNR, CDR2 FQNEAQ (reference sequence). V was clipped by 4 bases and J by 1 base; unmatched bases: 5. CDR3 amino acids: CASSSPAGGSYEQYF. For the CDR3, the DNA is TGTGCCAGCAGCTCCCCGGCGGGGGGGTCCTACGAGCAGTACTTC.

This chain connects TRBV28 to TRBJ1-5, with unresolved D. V lost 6 bases, J lost 6 bases, and 15 bases lay in between. The length of the CDR3 is 14 residues. Germline V gene lookup returns CDR1 MDHEN and CDR2 SYDVKM. CDR3 sequence: CASSPPWVGQPQHF. The DNA of the CDR3 is TGTGCCAGCAGCCCCCCCTGGGTGGGTCAGCCCCAGCATTTT.

The rearrangement uses TRBV19 and TRBJ2-7, with 9 bases lining up with TRBD1. The V gene end was trimmed by 5 bases and the J gene end by 3 bases; junction bases not matched to a gene: 5. Looked up from germline, CDR1 is LNHDA and CDR2 is SQIVND (reference sequence). The CDR3 is made up of 14 amino acids. CDR3: CASSAGGQGYEQYF. The CDR3, as DNA: TGTGCCAGTAGTGCTGGGGGACAGGGCTACGAGCAGTACTTC.

This clone was seen a handful of times. The junction and the germline gene differ at one end; a read error may be behind it. The genes are TRBV13 and TRBJ2-7, with 9 bases lining up with TRBD2. The CDR3 contains 14 residues. Germline values: CDR1 PRHDT, CDR2 FYEKMQ (reference sequence). CDR3 DNA: TGTGCCAGCAGCCTAGGAGCGGGAGGAACGGAGCAGTACTTC. Its translation is CASSLGAGGTEQYF.

The V gene is TRBV7-6, the J gene TRBJ2-2, with D maybe TRBD1 (6 bases). CDR3 length equals 15 residues. Trimming pared 2 bases from V and 1 base from J, leaving 8 bases between. Germline values: CDR1 SGHVS, CDR2 FNYEAQ. DNA of the CDR3: TGTGCCAGCAGCTTATGGGACAAGAACACCGGGGAGCTGTTTTTT. It translates to CASSLWDKNTGELFF. Full variable domain (missing parts from reference TRBV7-6 and TRBJ2-2): GAGVSQSPRYKVTKRGQDVALRCDPISGHVSLYWYRQALGQGPEFLTYFNYEAQQDKSGLPNDRFSAERPEGSISTLTIQRTEQRDSAMYRCASSLWDKNTGELFFGEGSRLTVL.

This clone showed up just a few times. This chain connects TRBV6-5 to TRBJ2-7, with TRBD2 matching 7 bases. Germline V gives CDR1 MNHEY, CDR2 SVGAGI. Trimming at V came to 2 bases and at J to 4 bases, leaving 8 bases not matched to a gene. The CDR3 covers 15 residues. The CDR3 protein is CASSYHRAGSYEQYF. The CDR3 region has the DNA TGTGCCAGCAGTTACCATCGAGCGGGATCGTACGAGCAGTACTTC.

This clone was picked up a small number of times. The V call is TRBV29-1, the J call TRBJ2-7, with D tentatively TRBD2 (5 bases). This CDR3 region has 14 residues. With 0 bases removed from V and 2 bases from J, the gap between germline ends came to 11 bases. Germline CDR1 SQVTM, CDR2 ANQGSEA. This chain's CDR3 is CSVEDRGDTYEQYF. DNA of the CDR3: TGCAGCGTTGAAGATCGGGGAGACACCTACGAGCAGTACTTC.

The chain employs TRBV6-4 and TRBJ2-3; TRBD2 agrees at 8 bases. The CDR3 is 16 residues long. Germline CDR1 is MRHNA and CDR2 is SNTAGT. After removal of 0 bases from V and 0 bases from J, the junction contained 2 bases not matched to a gene. The CDR3 loop reads CASSDSASGSTDTQYF. As DNA, the CDR3 is TGTGCCAGCAGTGACTCGGCTAGCGGGAGCACAGATACGCAGTATTTT.

This clone was seen a few times. The genes are TRBV7-8 and TRBJ2-1; D call uncertain. Trimming cost V 6 bases and J 0 bases, with 15 bases left between them. CDR3 length: 16 amino acids. Germline values: CDR1 SGHVS, CDR2 FQNEAQ. DNA of the CDR3: TGTGCCAGCAGGTCCACGGCTGTTAACTCCTACAATGAGCAGTTCTTC. Protein: CASRSTAVNSYNEQFF.

The V gene is TRBV27, the J gene TRBJ1-2; 9 nucleotides match TRBD1. Germline lookup yields CDR1 MNHEY and CDR2 SMNVEV (reference sequence). The V and J ends lost 3 bases and 3 bases, in that order; junction bases with no gene match: 2. The CDR3 has 14 amino acids. CDR3 loop: CASSFRQGDYGYTF. The CDR3 nucleotides are TGTGCCAGCAGTTTCAGACAGGGGGACTATGGCTACACCTTC.

This chain connects TRBV6-9 to TRBJ2-2; possibly TRBD1 for D (6 bases). The CDR3 has 19 amino acids. Trimming pared 2 bases from V and 5 bases from J, leaving 24 bases between. From germline, CDR1 is MNHGY and CDR2 SVAAGI. The DNA of the CDR3 is TGTGCCAGCAGTTATCACCACCCGGGACACCCAAAATGGACCGGGGAGCTGTTTTTT. Translating gives CASSYHHPGHPKWTGELFF.

The J gene is TRBJ2-1, the V gene TRBV11-1; tentative D call: TRBD1 (6 bases). This CDR3 has 14 residues. V lost 5 bases and J lost 9, with 17 bases in between. Germline loops: CDR1 SGHAT, CDR2 FQDESV (reference sequence). The CDR3 DNA reads as TGTGCCAGCAGCACACGGACAGATAATGGTGAGCAGTTCTTC. Translated, it gives CASSTRTDNGEQFF. Using reference TRBV11-1 and TRBJ2-1 for the parts outside the CDR3, the full variable domain is EAEVAQSPRYKITEKSQAVAFWCDPISGHATLYWYRQILGQGPELLVQFQDESVVDDSQLPKDRFSAERLKGVDSTLKIQPAELGDSAMYLCASSTRTDNGEQFFGPGTRLTVL.

This clone was seen a few times. This chain uses TRBV12-5 with TRBJ1-2, with a possible D match to TRBD1 (5 bases). Trimming cost V 7 bases and J 2 bases, with 8 bases left between them. Germline values: CDR1 LGHNT, CDR2 FRNRAP. CDR3 length: 12 amino acids. DNA of the CDR3: TGTGCTAGTGCCACAGGAAACTATGGCTACACCTTC. This codes for CASATGNYGYTF.

The chain uses TRBV6-5 and TRBJ2-3, with D perhaps being TRBD1 or TRBD2 (6 bases each). Germline CDR1 MNHEY, CDR2 SVGAGI. This CDR3 region has 13 residues. V was clipped by 5 bases and J by 6 bases, with 12 bases between them. CDR3 in amino acids: CASSTGGRDTQYF. The CDR3 DNA sequence: TGTGCCAGCAGTACCGGGGGCAGGGATACGCAGTATTTT.

The gene calls are TRBV6-5 and TRBJ1-2; tentatively, D is TRBD1 (5 bases). This CDR3 is built from 15 residues. The V end lost 0 bases, the J end lost 10 bases, and 18 bases lay between the germline ends. Germline V gives CDR1 MNHEY, CDR2 SVGAGI. DNA for the CDR3: TGTGCCAGCAGTTACTCGGTGGGGACCCCTCTTGACTACACCTTC. Its protein is CASSYSVGTPLDYTF.

This chain links TRBV7-2 with TRBJ1-4; D is ambiguous. This CDR3 spans 14 amino acids. V was cut by 2 bases and J by 3 bases, with 7 bases left in between. CDR1 SGHTA and CDR2 FQGNSA come from the germline V gene. CDR3 region: CASSLRGPNEKLFF. CDR3 DNA sequence: TGTGCCAGCAGCTTACGAGGCCCTAATGAAAAACTGTTTTTT.

The chain carries TRBV30 and TRBJ2-1; possibly TRBD1 for D (5 bases). The CDR3 is 14 residues long. The V gene lost 4 bases and the J gene lost 8 bases, with 18 bases spanning the gap. Germline values: CDR1 GTSNPN, CDR2 SVGIG (reference sequence). The CDR3: CAWTPGRALYEQFF. CDR3 bases: TGTGCCTGGACCCCCGGCAGGGCGTTATATGAGCAGTTCTTC.

This clone was picked up one time. The rearrangement uses TRBV28 and TRBJ2-7; possibly TRBD2 for D (5 bases). Between the trimmed V and J ends, which lost 6 bases and 2 bases, there was a span of 14 bases. Germline V gives CDR1 MDHEN, CDR2 SYDVKM. This CDR3 is built from 14 residues. The CDR3 sequence: CASSRLLGAYEQYF. CDR3 nucleotides: TGTGCCAGCAGCCGCCTCCTCGGGGCCTACGAGCAGTACTTC.

The chain has TRBV29-1 and TRBJ1-2, with 8 nucleotides matching TRBD1. CDR1 is SQVTM, CDR2 ANQGSEA, per germline. V shed 5 bases, J shed 8 bases, and the junction held 10 bases outside the gene matches. This CDR3 region has 13 residues. The CDR3: CSVPGQGPHGYTF. CDR3 DNA: TGCAGCGTTCCTGGACAGGGACCCCACGGCTACACCTTC. Full variable domain (outside the CDR3, taken from reference TRBV29-1 and TRBJ1-2): SAVISQKPSRDICQRGTSLTIQCQVDSQVTMMFWYRQQPGQSLTLIATANQGSEATYESGFVIDKFPISRPNLTFSTLTVSNMSPEDSSIYLCSVPGQGPHGYTFGSGTRLTVV.

The chain combines TRBV12-1 with TRBJ2-1; the DNA was not compared with TRBD2, the D call given in the table. TRBV12-1 represents a pseudogene. CDR3 length: 14 residues. The CDR3 DNA reads as TGTGCCAGCAGACTCCCACCAGCGGATAATGAGCAGTTCTTC. Amino acid sequence: CASRLPPADNEQFF.

The CDR3 loop reads CSVWEDAFF. The CDR3, as DNA: TGCAGTGTTTGGGAAGACGCTTTCTTT. The J gene is TRBJ1-1, the V gene TRBV20-1; D unclear. The ends were cut back, 7 bases at V and 11 bases at J, with 11 bases in the middle. CDR1 is DFQATT, CDR2 SNEGSKA, per germline (reference sequence). The CDR3 length is 9 residues.

The J gene is TRBJ1-4, the V gene TRBV11-2; 7 nucleotides agree with TRBD1. The CDR3 covers 17 residues. V shed 0 bases, J shed 4 bases, and the junction held 8 bases outside the gene matches. Germline values: CDR1 SGHAT, CDR2 FQNNGV. The CDR3 DNA follows: TGTGCCAGCAGCTTAGAAACAGGGGCAAGACTTAATGAAAAACTGTTTTTT. As protein: CASSLETGARLNEKLFF. Complete variable domain (other parts from reference TRBV11-2 and TRBJ1-4): EAGVAQSPRYKIIEKRQSVAFWCNPISGHATLYWYQQILGQGPKLLIQFQNNGVVDDSQLPKDRFSAERLKGVDSTLKIQPAKLEDSAVYLCASSLETGARLNEKLFFGSGTQLSVL.

DNA for the CDR3: TGTGCCAGTAGTATAGAGGGGGCCACTGAAGCTTTCTTT. As protein: CASSIEGATEAFF. The gene calls are TRBV19 and TRBJ1-1; D is possibly TRBD1 (6 bases). V lost 0 bases, J lost 4 bases, and 6 bases lay in between. The CDR3 runs to 13 residues. CDR1 is LNHDA and CDR2 is SQIVND in the germline V gene (reference sequence).

The CDR3 spells CASSHDRAYYEQYF. For the CDR3, the DNA is TGTGCCAGCAGTCATGACAGGGCGTACTACGAGCAGTACTTC. The gene calls are TRBV7-9 and TRBJ2-7, with 7 bases identical to TRBD1. V shed 6 bases, J shed 3 bases, and the junction held 8 bases outside the gene matches. This CDR3 spans 14 amino acids. Germline V gives CDR1 SEHNR, CDR2 FQNEAQ (reference sequence).

The chain carries TRBV2 and TRBJ1-5; 10 nucleotides match TRBD1. This CDR3 is built from 18 residues. V trimming: 6 bases; J trimming: 1 base; junction bases outside the gene matches: 12. CDR1 and CDR2 from the germline V gene are SNHLY and FYNNEI. CDR3 sequence reads: CASSPPGGQGTSNQPQHF. As DNA, the CDR3 is TGTGCCAGCAGCCCTCCAGGGGGACAGGGGACGAGCAATCAGCCCCAGCATTTT.